A single sample is the source of the 19 T cell receptor beta chains below, sequenced in a study of T-cell memory formation after mild COVID-19 (dated by TCRdb to the early 2020s). Preparation of the library involved 5' RACE. This sample was sequenced with an Illumina NovaSeq 6000. The public reads were reanalyzed by TCRdb: fastp trimming at Q25, MiXCR alignment, in-frame beta chains only. Entries are consolidated by CDR3 protein sequence, retaining the most common genes and DNA. This sample comprises around 200,000 distinct CDR3 sequences, 10% of them detected only once. The ten largest clones take up less than 4% of the sample. Sequencing was done on a sample of PBMCs or a T cell subset sorted from them (not recorded which). Source of these receptors: a man younger than 30 who had mild COVID-19 (a few samples of this study predate the infection). The sample titles of this study are shuffled in the database, so cell type and time point are left out; the donor was told from shared clones.

The chain combines TRBV18 with TRBJ1-6, with D unresolved. Trimming removed 3 bases from V and 13 bases from J, with 13 bases in between. Germline V gene data show CDR1 as KGHSH and CDR2 as LQKENI. This CDR3 comprises 13 residues. The CDR3 region is CASSPEAKWPLHF. CDR3 bases: TGTGCCAGCTCACCTGAAGCAAAATGGCCCCTCCACTTT.

This clonotype was picked up a small number of times. The chain joins TRBV7-2 to TRBJ1-3; the D gene is possibly TRBD1 (6 bases). There are 14 residues in the CDR3. Germline V CDR1 and CDR2: SGHTA, FQGNSA. The V and J ends lost 5 bases and 2 bases respectively, with 10 bases between them. The CDR3 region is CASSQQGTGNTIYF. CDR3 nucleotides: TGTGCCAGCAGCCAACAGGGTACTGGAAACACCATATATTTT.

This clonotype was recorded many times. The genes are TRBV5-1 and TRBJ2-3; D is perhaps TRBD1 or TRBD2 (5 bases each). Germline CDR1 SGHRS, CDR2 YFSETQ. V lost 0 bases and J lost 0, with 5 bases in between. The CDR3 runs 14 residues. CDR3 DNA: TGCGCCAGCAGCTTGGGGGGGAGCACAGATACGCAGTATTTT. Translating gives CASSLGGSTDTQYF.

The chain recombines TRBV5-1 with TRBJ1-6; maybe TRBD1 (5 bases). V lost 5 bases and J lost 11, with 20 bases in between. The germline V gene encodes CDR1 SGHRS and CDR2 YFSETQ. This CDR3 has 15 amino acids. The DNA of the CDR3 is TGCGCCAGCAGAACAGGACCGGCGCAAATTCCACCCCTCCACTTT. This sequence encodes CASRTGPAQIPPLHF.

A few counts support this clonotype. This chain links TRBV9 with TRBJ2-4; TRBD2 aligns across 8 bases. CDR1 and CDR2 (germline): SGDLS, YYNGEE. Trimming removed 2 bases from V and 1 base from J; junction bases left unmatched: 2. The CDR3 totals 15 residues. CDR3 residues: CASSVTSDAKNIQYF. For the CDR3, the DNA is TGTGCCAGCAGCGTGACTAGCGATGCCAAAAACATTCAGTACTTC.

This clonotype turned up a few times. This chain uses TRBV7-6 with TRBJ2-2, with D hard to call. Trimming stripped 1 base from V and 7 bases from J, with 7 bases between. Germline assignment: CDR1 SGHVS and CDR2 FNYEAQ. This CDR3 has 13 amino acids. CDR3 in DNA: TGTGCCAGCAGCTTAGAGTCCCTCGGGGAGCTGTTTTTT. This codes for CASSLESLGELFF.

This clonotype showed up just a few times. Mismatch with germline at one junction end may stem from a read error. V is TRBV7-7 and J is TRBJ2-1; D is uncertain. The CDR3 is 13 amino acids. Germline loops: CDR1 SSHAT, CDR2 FNYEAQ (reference sequence). CDR3 DNA: TGTGCTAGCAGCTTAGGAATAAACAATGAGCAGTTCTTC. This encodes CASSLGINNEQFF.

This clonotype was seen more than once but under ten times. The rearrangement uses TRBV5-4 and TRBJ1-2, with TRBD1 identical over 7 bases. V gave up 4 bases and J gave up 4 bases; unmatched junction bases: 4. The CDR3 has 13 amino acids. Per germline, CDR1 SGHNT and CDR2 YYREEE (reference sequence). CDR3 in DNA: TGTGCCAGCAGCCGGGACAGACTCTATGGCTACACCTTC. It is translated as CASSRDRLYGYTF.

This clonotype has ten or more counts. The V gene is TRBV29-1, the J gene TRBJ2-7; D is uncertain. From germline, CDR1 is SQVTM and CDR2 ANQGSEA. The CDR3 is made up of 9 amino acids. V lost 5 bases and J 4 bases, leaving 3 bases between the germline ends. DNA for the CDR3: TGCAGCGTTAAATACGAGCAGTACGTC. Protein: CSVKYEQYV.

This clonotype was detected only a few times. The rearrangement joins TRBV6-1 to TRBJ1-3; no firm D call. V was cut by 4 bases and J by 2 bases, with 9 bases left in between. The CDR3 covers 14 residues. Looked up from germline, CDR1 is MNHNS and CDR2 is SASEGT. The CDR3 region is CASSAEGPGNTIYF. CDR3 sequence (DNA): TGTGCCAGCAGTGCGGAGGGCCCTGGAAACACCATATATTTT.

The V gene is TRBV5-1, the J gene TRBJ1-2, with D perhaps matching TRBD1 (5 bases). The germline gives CDR1 SGHRS, CDR2 YFSETQ. The CDR3 covers 15 residues. Trimming stripped 0 bases from V and 6 bases from J, with 15 bases between. The CDR3 region is CASSLAAGAHNGYTF. The CDR3 region has the DNA TGCGCCAGCAGCTTGGCCGCCGGGGCGCACAATGGCTACACCTTC.

The chain combines TRBV6-2 or TRBV6-3 with TRBJ2-7; D possibly corresponds to TRBD2 (5 bases). Trimming left V 0 bases short and J 7 bases short, with 10 bases between. CDR3 length: 13 residues. Looked up from germline, CDR1 is MNHEY and CDR2 is SVGEGT. The CDR3 protein is CASSYSGNREQYV. Written as DNA, the CDR3 is TGTGCCAGCAGTTACTCCGGGAATAGGGAGCAGTACGTC.

J is TRBJ2-5 and V is TRBV2; TRBD2 matches 8 bases. In germline, CDR1 is SNHLY, CDR2 FYNNEI. This CDR3 is built from 15 residues. The trim removed 7 bases at V and 2 bases at J, leaving 9 bases unmatched. The CDR3 nucleotides are TGTGCCAGCAACTCCATCGGGACTAGTCAAGAGACCCAGTACTTC. It translates to CASNSIGTSQETQYF.

This clonotype was counted between two and nine times. The rearrangement links TRBV5-6 to TRBJ2-1, with 7 positions matching TRBD1. The CDR3 sequence is 16 residues long. CDR1 and CDR2 (germline): SGHDT, YYEEEE. J lost 0 bases, V lost 2 bases, and 5 bases had no gene match. CDR3 coding DNA: TGTGCCAGCAGCTTTCTGGACAGGAGCTCCTACAATGAGCAGTTCTTC. Its translation: CASSFLDRSSYNEQFF. Drawing the rest from reference TRBV5-6 and TRBJ2-1, the complete variable domain is DAGVTQSPTHLIKTRGQQVTLRCSPKSGHDTVSWYQQALGQGPQFIFQYYEEEERQRGNFPDRFSGHQFPNYSSELNVNALLLGDSALYLCASSFLDRSSYNEQFFGPGTRLTVL.

The chain has TRBV9 and TRBJ2-7; TRBD1 agrees at 9 bases. The J segment lost 6 bases and the V segment lost 3 bases, leaving 7 bases of the junction unmatched. Per germline, CDR1 SGDLS and CDR2 YYNGEE. CDR3 length: 14 residues. CDR3 bases: TGTGCCAGCAGCGCGGGGGGACAGGGAGGCGAGCAGTACTTC. Encoded protein: CASSAGGQGGEQYF.

This clonotype was seen at least ten times. This chain joins TRBV7-2 and TRBJ2-3; unclear D gene. Deletions cut 5 bases from V and 1 base from J, with 16 bases between. CDR3 length: 16 amino acids. Germline assignment: CDR1 SGHTA and CDR2 FQGNSA. The CDR3 DNA sequence: TGTGCCAGCAGCCCTGGGCATACCTCTGGCACAGATACGCAGTATTTT. Encoded protein: CASSPGHTSGTDTQYF.

This clonotype was counted ten times or more. The chain links TRBV5-1 to TRBJ2-1, with no clear D. Trimming stripped 7 bases from V and 5 bases from J, with 10 bases between. CDR3 length: 12 residues. Germline V gene data show CDR1 as SGHRS and CDR2 as YFSETQ. The CDR3 loop reads CASRMTHNEQFF. The CDR3 DNA reads as TGCGCCAGCCGAATGACGCACAATGAGCAGTTCTTC.

This clonotype was seen a handful of times. The chain has TRBV25-1 and TRBJ1-1, with TRBD1 as a possible D gene (5 bases). Trimming left V 3 bases short and J 1 base short, with 15 bases between. The V gene's germline CDR1 is MGHDK and CDR2 SYGVNS. The CDR3 loop spans 16 amino acids. CDR3 region: CASSEGLWAGNTEAFF. CDR3 in DNA: TGTGCCAGCAGTGAGGGACTCTGGGCAGGGAACACTGAAGCTTTCTTT.

The chain employs TRBV11-2 and TRBJ1-1; no clear D. Trimming cost V 5 bases and J 7 bases, with 20 bases left between them. From germline, CDR1 is SGHAT and CDR2 FQNNGV. This CDR3 region has 15 residues. The CDR3 DNA follows: TGTGCCAGCAGCAACAAGGACTCTCCCCGTGGTGAAGCTTTCTTT. Translating gives CASSNKDSPRGEAFF.